This T cell receptor beta chain appears in the sequencing data of a study of PD-L1 blockade in urothelial cancer. Indicated time point: peripheral blood 6 weeks after treatment start. Sequencing used immunoSEQ multiplex PCR; TCRdb keeps in-frame clones, though not all of them. The table has 60,000 to 80,000 clones, 88% seen once. This receptor was obtained from a man in his 60s with urothelial cancer. This material consisted of PBMCs, taken around atezolizumab (anti-PD-L1) treatment.

The CDR3 is CASSLIGQGTFF. The CDR3 DNA sequence: TGTGCCAGCAGTTTAATTGGGCAGGGAACTTTCTTT. This rearrangement joins TRBV28 to TRBJ1-1; D may be TRBD1 (5 bases). The CDR3 covers 12 residues. Germline loops: CDR1 MDHEN, CDR2 SYDVKM. V was pared by 2 bases and J by 12 bases, with 13 bases between.